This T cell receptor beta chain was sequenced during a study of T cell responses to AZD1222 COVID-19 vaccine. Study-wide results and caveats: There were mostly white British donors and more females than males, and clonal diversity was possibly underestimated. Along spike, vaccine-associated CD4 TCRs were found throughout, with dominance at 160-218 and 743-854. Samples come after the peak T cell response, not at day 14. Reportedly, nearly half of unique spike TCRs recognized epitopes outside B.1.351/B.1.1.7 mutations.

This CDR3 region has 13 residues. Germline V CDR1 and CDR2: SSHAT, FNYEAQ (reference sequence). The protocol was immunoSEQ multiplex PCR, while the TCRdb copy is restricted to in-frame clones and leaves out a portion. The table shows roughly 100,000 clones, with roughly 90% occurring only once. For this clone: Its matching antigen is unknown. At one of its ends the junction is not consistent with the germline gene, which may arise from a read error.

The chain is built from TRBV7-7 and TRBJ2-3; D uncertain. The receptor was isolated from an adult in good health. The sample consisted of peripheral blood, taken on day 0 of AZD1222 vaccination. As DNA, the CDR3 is TGTGCTAGCAGCTTAGCTTACTTAGATACGCAGTATTTT. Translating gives CASSLAYLDTQYF.